These T cell receptor beta chains were read from a single sample in a study of response to subunit inactivated influenza vaccine. TCRdb processed the RT-PCR reads anew with MiXCR; each CDR3 protein has one entry. The profile covers about 520,000 distinct CDR3 sequences, with roughly 9.7% appearing a single time and about 12% taken by the ten largest. The sequencing here drew on PBMCs from blood, taken about 40 days after vaccination. The receptors originated from a man aged 50-59 years who received an inactivated influenza vaccine. CDR3s include the opening cysteine and the closing phenylalanine or tryptophan. Fields, in order: clone size, J gene, D gene, V gene, CDR3 protein, CDR3 DNA. D genes are given only for firm matches. Some rows have no size entry. The others give once, few or many, or a class for an expanded clone.

NA | TRBJ1-5 | NA | TRBV30 | CAWSPGWAQPQHF | TGTGCCTGGAGCCCAGGGTGGGCTCAGCCCCAGCATTTT
NA | TRBJ2-4 | TRBD2 | TRBV29-1 | CSALLAGSIKNIQYF | TGCAGCGCCCTACTAGCGGGCTCAATAAAAAACATTCAGTACTTC
few | TRBJ2-5 | NA | TRBV6-5 | CASRKGQTQYF | TGTGCCAGCAGGAAGGGCCAGACCCAGTACTTC
few | TRBJ2-7 | NA | TRBV12-3/TRBV12-4 | CASSLNGNEQYF | TGTGCCAGCAGTTTAAATGGTAACGAGCAGTACTTC
NA | TRBJ2-7 | NA | TRBV6-5 | CASSSGTRLYEQYF | TGTGCCAGCAGTTCAGGGACTCGGCTCTACGAGCAGTACTTC
few | TRBJ1-5 | NA | TRBV6-2/TRBV6-3 | CASSLNLGNQPQHF | TGTGCCAGCAGTTTAAATTTAGGCAATCAGCCCCAGCATTTT
NA | TRBJ2-5 | NA | TRBV10-3 | CAYGERSTLQETQYF | TGTGCCTACGGGGAACGATCCACATTACAAGAGACCCAGTACTTC
few | TRBJ2-4 | NA | TRBV28 | CASSFSDRAKNIQYF | TGTGCCAGCAGCTTTTCCGACAGAGCCAAAAACATTCAGTACTTC
few | TRBJ2-2 | NA | TRBV12-3/TRBV12-4 | CASSPDRNGELFF | TGTGCCAGCAGTCCCGACCGCAACGGGGAGCTGTTTTTT
many | TRBJ2-3 | NA | TRBV12-3/TRBV12-4 | CASSLDQATQYF | TGTGCCAGCAGTTTGGACCAAGCTACGCAGTATTTT
many | TRBJ2-1 | TRBD2 | TRBV28 | CASSRGTSGGYNEQFF | TGTGCCAGCAGCCGGGGGACTAGCGGGGGGTACAATGAGCAGTTCTTC
many | TRBJ1-2 | TRBD1 | TRBV7-9 | CASSMTGTGVEGYTF | TGTGCCAGCAGCATGACCGGGACAGGGGTAGAGGGCTACACCTTC
NA | TRBJ2-7 | TRBD1 | TRBV20-1 | CSARVAQGAAYEQYF | TGCAGTGCTAGGGTGGCACAGGGGGCGGCTTACGAGCAGTACTTC
NA | TRBJ2-7 | TRBD2 | TRBV20-1 | CSARNPSGSIEQYF | TGCAGTGCTAGGAACCCTAGCGGGAGTATCGAGCAGTACTTC
NA | TRBJ2-7 | NA | TRBV20-1 | CSARDPRGGDGEQYF | TGCAGTGCCCGAGACCCTCGAGGCGGCGACGGCGAGCAGTACTTC
NA | TRBJ1-1 | NA | TRBV6-1 | CASSPPGSREAFF | TGTGCCAGCAGTCCCCCGGGCAGTCGTGAAGCTTTCTTT
many | TRBJ2-7 | NA | TRBV5-6 | CASSLFGGDGLEQYF | TGTGCCAGCAGCTTGTTTGGGGGAGACGGGCTTGAGCAGTACTTC
many | TRBJ2-1 | NA | TRBV12-3/TRBV12-4 | CASSPEGVMGYNEQFF | TGTGCCAGCAGTCCGGAGGGGGTTATGGGCTACAATGAGCAGTTCTTC
NA | TRBJ2-7 | NA | TRBV18 | CASSPSGQLYEQYF | TGTGCCAGCTCACCGAGCGGGCAGCTCTACGAGCAGTACTTC
NA | TRBJ2-1 | TRBD2 | TRBV7-9 | CASSLESGRSYNEQFF | TGTGCCAGCAGCTTAGAAAGCGGGAGATCCTACAATGAGCAGTTCTTC
few | TRBJ2-6 | TRBD1 | TRBV6-2/TRBV6-3 | CASSYNLPDRVSGANVLTF | TGTGCCAGCAGTTACAACCTACCGGACAGGGTTTCTGGGGCCAACGTCCTGACTTTC
NA | TRBJ2-1 | TRBD2 | TRBV10-3 | CAIGLAGDNEQFF | TGTGCCATTGGACTAGCGGGAGACAATGAGCAGTTCTTC
NA | TRBJ2-1 | NA | TRBV7-3 | CASSLGSGWDEQFF | TGTGCCAGCAGCTTAGGATCAGGATGGGATGAGCAGTTCTTC
few | TRBJ1-5 | NA | TRBV7-3 | CASRFNSGGSQPQHF | TGTGCCAGCAGGTTTAATAGTGGGGGCAGTCAGCCCCAGCATTTT
few | TRBJ2-7 | TRBD2 | TRBV7-3 | CASSLGWSGRRAGAYEQYF | TGTGCCAGCAGCTTAGGGTGGAGCGGGAGAAGGGCCGGGGCCTACGAGCAGTACTTC